This is a list of T cell receptor beta chains from one sample in a study of T-cell reconstitution after alpha-beta-depleted transplantation in children. TCRdb fed the PCR reads into MiXCR, producing one record per CDR3 protein. The sample has hundreds of thousands of distinct CDR3 sequences, around 16% seen once. The sequencing used PBMCs from the stem cell graft donor, collected from the stem cell graft. These receptors came from a human donor who donated a stem cell graft to a child with acute myeloid leukemia. Both conserved end residues are part of each CDR3. The D gene is left open where the match is weak. Clone sizes are given selectively: once, few, many, or a class where the clone is expanded.

D gene	V gene	J gene	clone size	CDR3 DNA	CDR3 protein
TRBD1	TRBV20-1	TRBJ2-5	few	TGCAGTGCTAGGGATTCGGGACAGGGGACCACAGGGTACCAAGAGACCCAGTACTTC	CSARDSGQGTTGYQETQYF
TRBD1	TRBV20-1	TRBJ2-7	many	TGCAGTGCTTGGGACAGGGCGGTTGAAGTCTACGAGCAGTACTTC	CSAWDRAVEVYEQYF
TRBD2	TRBV20-1	TRBJ2-1	many	TGCAGTGCTAGGCAACTAGCGGGGGCAAACAATGAGCAGTTCTTC	CSARQLAGANNEQFF
-	TRBV5-1	TRBJ2-3	-	TGCGCCAGCAGCGTGGAGGGGGGGAGGACAGATACGCAGTATTTT	CASSVEGGRTDTQYF
TRBD2	TRBV6-1	TRBJ2-3	many	TGTGCCAGCGCCCTAGCGGGGGCCACAGATACGCAGTATTTT	CASALAGATDTQYF
-	TRBV11-2	TRBJ1-2	many	TGTGCCAGCAGCTTAGATCTCCACCGAGCCTATGGCTACACCTTC	CASSLDLHRAYGYTF
-	TRBV20-1	TRBJ1-6	many	TGCAGTGCTAGAGGTCGCTCCTATAATTCACCCCTCCACTTT	CSARGRSYNSPLHF
-	TRBV7-9	TRBJ2-5	many	TGTGCCAGCAGCTTAGCGGTACTCCAAGAGACCCAGTACTTC	CASSLAVLQETQYF
-	TRBV20-1	TRBJ2-7	many	TGCAGTGCTAGAGTTGCCGCGAGGCAGTACTTC	CSARVAARQYF
-	TRBV20-1	TRBJ1-3	many	TGCAGTGCCTTTAAGGGTCCTGGAAACACCATATATTTT	CSAFKGPGNTIYF
TRBD2	TRBV20-1	TRBJ2-1	many	TGCAGTGCTAGAGAATTAGCGGGGGGGCTTGAGCAGTTCTTC	CSARELAGGLEQFF
-	TRBV28	TRBJ2-3	-	TGTGCCAGCAGTTTATTCACCCCTTCAGATACGCAGTATTTT	CASSLFTPSDTQYF
-	TRBV20-1	TRBJ1-4	many	TGCAGTGCTAGGAAGCAGGGGCTGGCTAATGAAAAACTGTTTTTT	CSARKQGLANEKLFF
-	TRBV12-3/TRBV12-4	TRBJ2-7	many	TGTGCCAGCAGTCCGTTATGGGGGGACCCCTACGAGCAGTACTTC	CASSPLWGDPYEQYF
TRBD1	TRBV20-1	TRBJ1-6	few	TGCAGTGCTAACAGGGGGCTAAGTAATTCACCCCTCCACTTT	CSANRGLSNSPLHF
TRBD2	TRBV11-2	TRBJ2-3	-	TGTGCCAGCAGCTTAGAAGTGGGGCCGGGGGGAGATACGCAGTATTTT	CASSLEVGPGGDTQYF
TRBD1	TRBV7-9	TRBJ2-5	-	TGTGCCAGCAGCTTGGGACAGTCATGGGAGACCCAGTACTTC	CASSLGQSWETQYF
-	TRBV10-3	TRBJ2-1	many	TGTGCCATCAGTGAGTCTGATGAGCAGTTCTTC	CAISESDEQFF
TRBD1	TRBV7-2	TRBJ2-3	few	TGTGCCAGCAGCCTATCGAGGGACAGTAGCACAGATACGCAGTATTTT	CASSLSRDSSTDTQYF
TRBD1	TRBV6-5	TRBJ1-1	-	TGTGCCAGCAGTTACCGCATAGGACAGGGGGCGAGCACTGAAGCTTTCTTT	CASSYRIGQGASTEAFF
-	TRBV11-2	TRBJ1-2	many	TGTGCCAGCAGCTTAGGAGGGTTCGATGGCTACACCTTC	CASSLGGFDGYTF
-	TRBV6-5	TRBJ1-2	few	TGTGCCAGCAGCCGAGGGACGAGGGGCTACACCTTC	CASSRGTRGYTF
-	TRBV25-1	TRBJ2-2	-	TGTGCCAGCAGTGAATCGCGTAACACCGGGGAGCTGTTTTTT	CASSESRNTGELFF
-	TRBV20-1	TRBJ2-3	many	TGCAGTGCGGACCGGACCCTGCAGGATACGCAGTATTTT	CSADRTLQDTQYF
TRBD2	TRBV5-1	TRBJ2-1	-	TGCGCCAGCAGCCCCCGGGCTAGCGGGATTTACAATGAGCAGTTCTTC	CASSPRASGIYNEQFF
-	TRBV10-3	TRBJ2-3	many	TGTGCCATCAGTGGGCGTAGGGTAGATACGCAGTATTTT	CAISGRRVDTQYF
-	TRBV12-3/TRBV12-4	TRBJ1-1	-	TGTGCCAGCAGCCCTCTTGATGGGGCCCTCAACACTGAAGCTTTCTTT	CASSPLDGALNTEAFF
-	TRBV20-1	TRBJ1-5	many	TGCAGTGCTGGGAGGTCAGGGTCCAGTCAGCCCCAGCATTTT	CSAGRSGSSQPQHF
-	TRBV11-2	TRBJ2-5	-	TGTGCCAGCAGCCCACCTACAGAGCAAGAGACCCAGTACTTC	CASSPPTEQETQYF
-	TRBV12-3/TRBV12-4	TRBJ1-1	-	TGTGCCAGCAGTTTTCGGGGGAGCCGGGTAGGAATGGAAGCTTTCTTT	CASSFRGSRVGMEAFF
TRBD2	TRBV10-2	TRBJ2-4	-	TGCGCCAGTTCCTTAGCGGGGGAAAACATTCAGTACTTC	CASSLAGENIQYF
TRBD1	TRBV12-3/TRBV12-4	TRBJ1-1	few	TGTGCCAGCAGCTCCCAGGGACAGTCGAACACTGAAGCTTTCTTT	CASSSQGQSNTEAFF
-	TRBV20-1	TRBJ2-1	few	TGCAGTGCTATAAGAGGGGGGCGTTTGTTCTTC	CSAIRGGRLFF
-	TRBV28	TRBJ1-4	-	TGTGCCAGCAGCCTTAGCCAGGGGCTGTTTTTT	CASSLSQGLFF
-	TRBV20-1	TRBJ1-6	many	TGCAGTGCTAGGGGTCAAAATTCACCCCTCCACTTT	CSARGQNSPLHF
-	TRBV7-2	TRBJ1-5	-	TGTGCCAGCAGCTTATGGGTAGATAGCAATCAGCCCCAGCATTTT	CASSLWVDSNQPQHF
-	TRBV6-2/TRBV6-3	TRBJ2-5	many	TGTGCCAGCAGTTACTCGAATCCAGCGGAAGAGACCCAGTACTTC	CASSYSNPAEETQYF